The clone carrying this TCR beta chain was detected once. Its cognate antigen is unknown. These data belong to a study of OX40 agonist ivuxolimab in advanced cancers. Study-level points and caveats: Mean expanded clone counts were higher in CD8+ than CD4+ T cells.

CDR3 length: 18 residues. J gave up 4 bases and V 4 bases, and 18 bases lay outside the gene matches. Germline CDR1 and CDR2: SGHTS and YDEGEE. Only in-frame clones appear in the TCRdb table, and some are missing; sequencing was by immunoSEQ multiplex PCR. The data hold tens of thousands of clones, with about 90% observed a single time. The rearrangement uses TRBV5-8 and TRBJ2-5; 8 bases fit TRBD1. This clonotype originated in an adult with an advanced solid tumor such as melanoma, head and neck, liver or kidney cancer. The sequences come from CD4+ or CD8+ T cells sorted from blood, collected in a trial of the OX40 agonist ivuxolimab. DNA for the CDR3: TGTGCCAGCAGCGACGAATTTCTGACAGGGGCCCCTTCAGAGACCCAGTACTTC. Amino acid sequence: CASSDEFLTGAPSETQYF.